This entry is about one TCR beta chain. This clonotype was seen ten or more times. The antigen it recognizes is unknown. The sample holds no much larger clone one base away, and base qualities are not on file. According to the germline V gene, CDR1 reads MDHEN and CDR2 reads SYDVKM. Here V drops 1 base and J drops 1 base, and the junction holds 9 bases not matched to any gene. The CDR3 contains 17 residues, cysteine and phenylalanine counted. Just CDR3 DNA is preserved here, 51 bases in frame from base 1. Library preparation used RT-PCR. The run used an Illumina HiSeq 2500. TCRdb handled the public reads itself, with Q25 trimming in fastp and clone calling in MiXCR, and kept productive beta chains. Each entry is one CDR3 protein sequence, shown with its most common DNA and genes. This sample holds some 500,000 distinct CDR3 sequences; 10% to 15% were observed only once. The ten most abundant clones make up about 12% of the sample.

This record belongs to a study of response to subunit inactivated influenza vaccine (dated by TCRdb to the late 2010s). Regarding the research as a whole: Deep quantitative profiling of the T cell receptor repertoire was used in the study to follow responses to a trivalent subunit inactivated influenza vaccine.

The meaning of the sample's time point label: 45 days after influenza vaccine administration. Results the study describes overall, beyond this receptor: It was suggested by the authors that each seasonal influenza vaccination may recruit only a limited number of new T cells.

The chain couples TRBV28 to TRBJ2-7, with 8 bases matching TRBD1. The material sequenced was PBMCs from blood, taken about 6 weeks after vaccination. This receptor was taken from a man aged 45-65 years who received an inactivated influenza vaccine. Donor details come from another sample of the same person, matched by shared clones. The nucleotide sequence is TGTGCCAGCAGTTTATTATTTGCAGGGGGCCAGTCCTACGAGCAGTACTTC. Its amino acids are CASSLLFAGGQSYEQYF. The reference TRBV28 and TRBJ2-7 proteins fill in what lies around the CDR3, so the full variable domain reads DVKVTQSSRYLVKRTGEKVFLECVQDMDHENMFWYRQDPGLGLRLIYFSYDVKMKEKGDIPEGYSVSREKKERFSLILESASTNQTSMYLCASSLLFAGGQSYEQYFGPGTRLTVT.